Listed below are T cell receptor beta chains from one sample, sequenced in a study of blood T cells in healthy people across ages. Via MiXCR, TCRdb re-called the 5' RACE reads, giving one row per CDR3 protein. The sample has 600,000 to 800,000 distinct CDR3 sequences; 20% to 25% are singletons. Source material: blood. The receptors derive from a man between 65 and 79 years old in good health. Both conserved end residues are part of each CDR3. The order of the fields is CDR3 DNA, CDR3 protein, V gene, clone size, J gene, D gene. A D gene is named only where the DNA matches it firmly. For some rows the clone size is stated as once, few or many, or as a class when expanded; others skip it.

TGCAGTGCTAGAACTGCTAGCGGGAGAAATGAGCAGTTCTTC,CSARTASGRNEQFF,TRBV20-1,few,TRBJ2-1,TRBD2
TGTGCCAGCAGCTTATCTCGGATAACACAAGAGACCCAGTACTTC,CASSLSRITQETQYF,TRBV7-9,few,TRBJ2-5,.
TGCAGTGCTAAGGATGCCAACCGGGGCACCTACGAGCAGTACTTC,CSAKDANRGTYEQYF,TRBV20-1,many,TRBJ2-7,.
TGTGCCAGCAAACCGGGACAGGGGGCCACCGGGGAGCTGTTTTTT,CASKPGQGATGELFF,TRBV28,few,TRBJ2-2,TRBD1
TGTGCCAGCAGCTTAGATTTCGACCGCGGCGGGGAGCAGTACTTC,CASSLDFDRGGEQYF,TRBV11-2,few,TRBJ2-5,.
TGTGCCAGCAGTTTTAACCCCATCCTCAGCGGGAGTTGGTACAATGAGCAGTTCTTC,CASSFNPILSGSWYNEQFF,TRBV28,.,TRBJ2-1,TRBD2
TGTGCCAGCAGCCTATCAGGGTCCCATGAGCAGTTCTTC,CASSLSGSHEQFF,TRBV7-6,.,TRBJ2-1,.
TGTGCCAGCTCACCACCGGTCGAGGGTAACGAGCAGTACTTC,CASSPPVEGNEQYF,TRBV18,.,TRBJ2-7,.
TGTGCCACCAGCAGTTGGGACAGGGGGAATGAGCAGTTCTTC,CATSSWDRGNEQFF,TRBV15,few,TRBJ2-1,TRBD1
TGTGCCAGCAGTCTGGTCCCCCAGGAGCAGTATTTT,CASSLVPQEQYF,TRBV12-3/TRBV12-4,.,TRBJ2-3,.
TGTGCTAGCAGCCCAGAACTAGGACTGAGCGGGGAGACCCAGTACTTC,CASSPELGLSGETQYF,TRBV7-7,.,TRBJ2-5,.
TGCACCAGCAGCCAAGTGGTTGGTGGATCCTACGAGCAGTACTTC,CTSSQVVGGSYEQYF,TRBV4-3,once,TRBJ2-7,.
TGCAGTGCCACCGGGACTAGGGGGAATACAGATACGCAGTATTTT,CSATGTRGNTDTQYF,TRBV20-1,.,TRBJ2-3,TRBD2
TGCGCCAGCAGCTTCCTAGCGGGAGGGCCCCACGAGCAGTACTTC,CASSFLAGGPHEQYF,TRBV5-1,few,TRBJ2-7,TRBD2
TGTGCCAGCACCGGGGACGCGGCAGAGACCCAGTACTTC,CASTGDAAETQYF,TRBV12-3/TRBV12-4,.,TRBJ2-5,.
TGTGCCATCGGACAGGACCAAGAGACCCAGTACTTC,CAIGQDQETQYF,TRBV10-3,many,TRBJ2-5,TRBD1
TGTGCCAGCAGCTTAGGGACAGCAACTAATGAAAAACTGTTTTTT,CASSLGTATNEKLFF,TRBV7-9,many,TRBJ1-4,.
TGTGCCAGCAGCTCGGCCGGGACAGAGGGGACTGAAGCTTTCTTT,CASSSAGTEGTEAFF,TRBV5-6,.,TRBJ1-1,TRBD1
TGCAGCGTTGCCACAGGTGGAAGGGACTCTAATGAAAAACTGTTTTTT,CSVATGGRDSNEKLFF,TRBV29-1,.,TRBJ1-4,.
TGCGCCAGCAGCACGCTTGGGAACAGGCCTGAGACCCAGTACTTC,CASSTLGNRPETQYF,TRBV4-1,.,TRBJ2-5,.
TGTGCCAGTAGTATCGGCACCTTGAACACTGAAGCTTTCTTT,CASSIGTLNTEAFF,TRBV19,.,TRBJ1-1,.
TGCAGCGCCAAAGACGGAGGGTTCGAGACCCAGTACTTC,CSAKDGGFETQYF,TRBV29-1,many,TRBJ2-5,.
TGTGCCAGCTCACCACTCCTCCCGGGACAGGGGTACAATGAGCAGTTCTTC,CASSPLLPGQGYNEQFF,TRBV18,.,TRBJ2-1,TRBD1
TGCAGTGCCCTAACCGTTCGTAGCACAGATACGCAGTATTTT,CSALTVRSTDTQYF,TRBV20-1,few,TRBJ2-3,.
TGCGCCAGCAGCCCACCACCTAGCAGGGGGTCCTACGAGCAGTACTTC,CASSPPPSRGSYEQYF,TRBV5-1,few,TRBJ2-7,TRBD1
TGCGCCAGCAGCAGACCTTTTTATAGGGGGTGGCCCTACAATGAGCAGTTCTTC,CASSRPFYRGWPYNEQFF,TRBV4-3,few,TRBJ2-1,.
TGTGCCAGCAAGCTGAGCGGGAGTACAGATACGCAGTATTTT,CASKLSGSTDTQYF,TRBV5-5,few,TRBJ2-3,TRBD2
TGTGCCAGTAAGCCCGGGACATTCTACGAGCAGTACTTC,CASKPGTFYEQYF,TRBV2,.,TRBJ2-7,.
TGTGCCAGCAAGAAAGGGGGTCTAACCTACAATGAGCAGTTCTTC,CASKKGGLTYNEQFF,TRBV28,.,TRBJ2-1,.
TGTGCCAGCAGCCTGAGGGACAGAACGCAGTATTTT,CASSLRDRTQYF,TRBV3-1,.,TRBJ2-3,TRBD1
TGTGCCATCAGTGACCCGCTCCAAGAGACCCAGTACTTC,CAISDPLQETQYF,TRBV10-3,few,TRBJ2-5,.
TGCAGCAGAGGGGGCTTGGACTTGAAAATCGTACTGGGGGGGATCACTGAAGCTTTCTTT,CSRGGLDLKIVLGGITEAFF,TRBV29-1,.,TRBJ1-1,TRBD1
TGTGCCAGCAGCCAGGTACAGACAACTAATGAAAAACTGTTTTTT,CASSQVQTTNEKLFF,TRBV3-1,.,TRBJ1-4,.
TGCAGTGCTAGTTCCGGGCTCGTCGAGCAGTACTTC,CSASSGLVEQYF,TRBV20-1,few,TRBJ2-7,.
TGCAGTGCTAGAGACCCCACGCAGGGTGGGGAGACCCAGTACTTC,CSARDPTQGGETQYF,TRBV20-1,.,TRBJ2-5,.
TGTGCCATCAGTGAGTCAAGTCCTGGAGAGACCCAGTACTTC,CAISESSPGETQYF,TRBV10-3,many,TRBJ2-5,.
TGTGCCAGCAGCCGGGGCACCATTTACGAGCAGTACTTC,CASSRGTIYEQYF,TRBV14,.,TRBJ2-7,.
TGTGCCAGCAGCCCCGCGGGGGCGATGAACACTGAAGCTTTCTTT,CASSPAGAMNTEAFF,TRBV7-6,.,TRBJ1-1,.
TGTGCCAGCAGCTTAGAATCCCGGACTAGGGTGAACACCGGGGAGCTGTTTTTT,CASSLESRTRVNTGELFF,TRBV7-8,.,TRBJ2-2,TRBD2
TGCAGTGCGCCCCGGGACAGATGGTACCGAGAGACCCAGTACTTC,CSAPRDRWYRETQYF,TRBV20-1,few,TRBJ2-5,TRBD1
TGTGCCAGCAGCTTAACCACTGCGGGAGGTTTCCACGAGCAGTACTTC,CASSLTTAGGFHEQYF,TRBV7-3,few,TRBJ2-7,TRBD2
TGCAGTGCCACTGACTCCTCCTACAATGAGCAGTTCTTC,CSATDSSYNEQFF,TRBV20-1,few,TRBJ2-1,.
TGTGCCAGCAGCTTAGGGGGACAGGGGTCAGAGACCCAGTACTTC,CASSLGGQGSETQYF,TRBV7-9,.,TRBJ2-5,TRBD1
TGTGCCAGCAGGGAATCAGGGCTGACCTACGAGCAGTACTTC,CASRESGLTYEQYF,TRBV6-2/TRBV6-3,.,TRBJ2-7,.
TGTGCCAGCAGCTCCTCTAGCGGGAGATCCTACGAGCAGTACTTC,CASSSSSGRSYEQYF,TRBV5-5,few,TRBJ2-7,TRBD2
TGCAGCGTTAAAGGAGTGAATCAGCCCCAGCATTTT,CSVKGVNQPQHF,TRBV29-1,.,TRBJ1-5,.
TGTGCCAGCAGCTTAGGCCAGGGGCATGTCAAAAACATTCAGTACTTC,CASSLGQGHVKNIQYF,TRBV7-9,.,TRBJ2-4,.
TGTGCCAGCAGCTTATCTAGAATCGGCCAAGAGACCCAGTACTTC,CASSLSRIGQETQYF,TRBV7-9,.,TRBJ2-5,.
TGCGCCAGCAGCCCCACTAGCGGGAGTTTCTCGCGAGAGACCCAGTACTTC,CASSPTSGSFSRETQYF,TRBV4-3,.,TRBJ2-5,TRBD2
TGCAGCGTGCCTAGCGGGAGATTGGATGAGCAGTTCTTC,CSVPSGRLDEQFF,TRBV29-1,few,TRBJ2-1,TRBD2
TGTGCCAGCACCCCAACAAGCAGCAATCAGCCCCAGCATTTT,CASTPTSSNQPQHF,TRBV12-3/TRBV12-4,few,TRBJ1-5,.
TGTGCCAGCAGCAGGACTAGCGGGAGTGGTTTCGGGGAGCTGTTTTTT,CASSRTSGSGFGELFF,TRBV11-2,.,TRBJ2-2,TRBD2
TGCGCCAGCAGCCAAGAGGTGGGACCTAACTATGGCTACACCTTC,CASSQEVGPNYGYTF,TRBV4-1,few,TRBJ1-2,.
TGTGCCAGCAGTATTAGGGACAGGGCCTACGAGCAGTACTTC,CASSIRDRAYEQYF,TRBV2,few,TRBJ2-7,TRBD1
TGTGCCAGCAGCTCCGGTGGCAGCGGGAGGAGGGATACGCAGTATTTT,CASSSGGSGRRDTQYF,TRBV7-9,many,TRBJ2-3,TRBD2
TGTGCCATCAGTGAGTCGGGACGGGCCCCAAACAATGAGCAGTTCTTC,CAISESGRAPNNEQFF,TRBV10-3,.,TRBJ2-1,.
TGTGCCAGCAGTTTTATCGGTGAAAAACTGTTTTTT,CASSFIGEKLFF,TRBV28,few,TRBJ1-4,.